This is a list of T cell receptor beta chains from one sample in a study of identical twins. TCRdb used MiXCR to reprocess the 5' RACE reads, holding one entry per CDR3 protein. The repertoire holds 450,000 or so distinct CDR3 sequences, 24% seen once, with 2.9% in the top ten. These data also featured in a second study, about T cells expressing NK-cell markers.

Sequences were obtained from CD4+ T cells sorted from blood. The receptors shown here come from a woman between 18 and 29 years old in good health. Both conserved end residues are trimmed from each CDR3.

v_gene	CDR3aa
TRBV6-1	ASCPSLNYGYT
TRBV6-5	ASSSIDGSPLH
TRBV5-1	ASSLGTGTEAF
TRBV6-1	ASTIGTDYEQY
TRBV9	ASSVNIRTHEQY
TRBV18	ASSPGTSPPMGYEQY
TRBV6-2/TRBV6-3	ASGGPSEDTQY
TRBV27	ASRPHAPPGQGNQPQH
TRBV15	ATSRQDRIEQF
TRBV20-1	SARDPRKGGYTGELF
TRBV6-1	ASSTQPGSPYEQY
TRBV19	ASQAGTNYNSPLH
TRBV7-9	ASSPSRGPGEAF
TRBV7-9	ASSYEGIAKNIQY
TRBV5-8	ASSNTGAGNTIY
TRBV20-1	SARPGAGQDTQY
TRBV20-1	SVGLAGYNEQF
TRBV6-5	ASSYPRGETQY
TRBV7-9	ASSFQSGGTDTQY
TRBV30	AWNGLAGPQY
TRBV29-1	SASLGDYGYT
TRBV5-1	ASSWFGYEQY
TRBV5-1	ASSTAYNEQF
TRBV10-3	AISRSGSGNEQY
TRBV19	ASSIHQGGNNQPQH
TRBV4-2	ASSLRLADEGETQY
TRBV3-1	ASSPTLRNEQF
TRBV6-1	ASIPPGGYEVNTEAF
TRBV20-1	SARGRLQETQY
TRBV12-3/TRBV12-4	ASSFRGVSPEAF
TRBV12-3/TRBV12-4	ASSTGGYGYT
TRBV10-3	AISVQGAIHKIGLYTEAF
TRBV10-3	AISGASGHNQETQY
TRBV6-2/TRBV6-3	ASSYPGTRRGNEQF
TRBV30	AWSGHSLAGGPSDEQF
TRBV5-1	ASSLTGTYEQY
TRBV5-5	ASSLAGQGVSYNEQF
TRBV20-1	SASPSTDTQY
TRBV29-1	SVIGAQGETQY
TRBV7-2	ASSLGRAKNIQY
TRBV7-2	ASSLSVASGKTEQF
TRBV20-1	SARATGTSSGANVLT
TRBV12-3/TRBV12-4	ASSLVKSGYT
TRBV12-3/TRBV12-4	ASNPGRREDGYNEQF
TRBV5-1	ASSSDNSPLH